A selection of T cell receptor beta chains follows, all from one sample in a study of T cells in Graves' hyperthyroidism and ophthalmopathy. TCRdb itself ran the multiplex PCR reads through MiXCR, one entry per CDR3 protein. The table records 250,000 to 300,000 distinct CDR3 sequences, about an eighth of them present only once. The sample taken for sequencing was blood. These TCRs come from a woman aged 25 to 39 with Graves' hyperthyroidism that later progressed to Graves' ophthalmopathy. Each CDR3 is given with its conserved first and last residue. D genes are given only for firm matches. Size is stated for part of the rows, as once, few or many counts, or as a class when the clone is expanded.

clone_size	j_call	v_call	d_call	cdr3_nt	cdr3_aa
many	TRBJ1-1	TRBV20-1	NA	TGCAGTGCTGACGGACAGAATGAAGCTTTCTTT	CSADGQNEAFF
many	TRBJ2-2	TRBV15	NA	TGTGCCACCAGCAGAGAGGTAAAGACGCGGGGCGCGGGAACCGGGGAGCTGTTTTTT	CATSREVKTRGAGTGELFF
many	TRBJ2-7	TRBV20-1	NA	TGCAGTGCAGAGTCTACCCCCAGCTACGAGCAGTACTTC	CSAESTPSYEQYF
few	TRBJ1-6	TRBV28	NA	TGTGCCAGCAGACCCGAGCAGTTTGGCCAGTATTCACCCCTCCACTTT	CASRPEQFGQYSPLHF
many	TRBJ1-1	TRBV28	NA	TGTGCCAGCAGTTTCCGGGACCGTTACATGAACACTGAAGCTTTCTTT	CASSFRDRYMNTEAFF
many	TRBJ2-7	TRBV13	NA	TGTGCCAGCAGTCAAGCAACCCCGGGTCGCGAGCAGTACTTC	CASSQATPGREQYF
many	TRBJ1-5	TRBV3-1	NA	TGTGCCAGCAGCCAGGGCACGGAGCCCCAGCATTTT	CASSQGTEPQHF
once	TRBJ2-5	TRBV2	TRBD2	TGTGCCAGCAGTGAATTAGCGGGGCTTGATATGTACCAAGAGACCCAGTACTTC	CASSELAGLDMYQETQYF
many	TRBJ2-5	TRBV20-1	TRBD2	TGCAGTGCAACGCCTTGGACTAGCGGGAAAGGGGAGGAGACCCAGTACTTC	CSATPWTSGKGEETQYF
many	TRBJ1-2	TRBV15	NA	TGTGCCACCAGCAGACCCGTGCCGTCTCGAGGCTACACCTTC	CATSRPVPSRGYTF
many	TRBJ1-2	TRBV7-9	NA	TGTGCCAGCAGCTTAGAGGATGGGGGCACCCGAGGGTATGGCTACACCTTC	CASSLEDGGTRGYGYTF
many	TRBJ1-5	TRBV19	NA	TGTGCCAGTAGTATATATGGCAGGGGTAGCAATCAGCCCCAGCATTTT	CASSIYGRGSNQPQHF
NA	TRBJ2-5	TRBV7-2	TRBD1	TGTGCCAGCAGCTTAGTTGGGCAGGGGGCAGGTCAAGAGACCCAGTACTTC	CASSLVGQGAGQETQYF
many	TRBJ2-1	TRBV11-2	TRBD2	TGTGCCAGCAGGCGAACCAGCAGCAAAGGGCTAGCGGGGAGCAATGAGCAGTTCTTC	CASRRTSSKGLAGSNEQFF
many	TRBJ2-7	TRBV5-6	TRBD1	TGTGCCAGCAGCTTACCTGACAGGGGGGTCTACGAGCAGTACTTC	CASSLPDRGVYEQYF
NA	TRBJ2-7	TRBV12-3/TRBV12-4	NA	TGTGCCAGCAGCCCCGATGGAATCTACGAGCAGTACTTC	CASSPDGIYEQYF
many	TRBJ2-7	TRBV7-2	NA	TGTGCCAGCAGCTTTGAACTAGGACCGAATTACGAGCAGTACTTC	CASSFELGPNYEQYF
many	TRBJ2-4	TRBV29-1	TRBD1	TGCAGCGTGGGGTCGGGACAGGGGGCACTTGGGACCAAAAACATTCAGTACTTC	CSVGSGQGALGTKNIQYF
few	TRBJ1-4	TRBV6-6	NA	TGTGCCAGCAGTTACTCTCGGTGGGGTGGGGAAAAACTGTTTTTT	CASSYSRWGGEKLFF
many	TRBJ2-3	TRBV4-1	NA	TGCGCCAGCAGCCAAGTGTCCAGGCCGGCGGATACGCAGTATTTT	CASSQVSRPADTQYF
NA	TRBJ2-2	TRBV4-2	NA	TGTGCCAGCAACGATTTTAGAGCTATCACCGGGGAGCTGTTTTTT	CASNDFRAITGELFF
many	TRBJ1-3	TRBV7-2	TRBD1	TGTGCCAGCAGCTCCCAGGGGGCTGGAAACACCATATATTTT	CASSSQGAGNTIYF
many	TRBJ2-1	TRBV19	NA	TGTGCCAGTAGTAGACAAGCCTTTAGCGACAGCTCCTACAATGAGCAGTTCTTC	CASSRQAFSDSSYNEQFF
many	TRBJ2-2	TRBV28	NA	TGTGCCAGCAGGACCCACCAGGGTGACACCGGGGAGCTGTTTTTT	CASRTHQGDTGELFF
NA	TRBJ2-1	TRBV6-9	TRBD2	TGTGCCAGCAGTTACTTCACCCCGGGACTAGCGGGAGTAGAGCAGTTCTTC	CASSYFTPGLAGVEQFF
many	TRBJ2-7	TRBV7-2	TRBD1	TGTGCCAGCAGCTTAGAGGGGGCCGGGCCCTACGAGCAGTACTTC	CASSLEGAGPYEQYF
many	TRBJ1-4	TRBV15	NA	TGTGCCACCAGCCGATGGGATAACAGGGAGATTGGTGAAAAACTGTTTTTT	CATSRWDNREIGEKLFF
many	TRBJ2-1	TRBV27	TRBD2	TGTGCCAGCAGTTTGTCTAGCGGGAGGTCCTACAATGAGCAGTTCTTC	CASSLSSGRSYNEQFF
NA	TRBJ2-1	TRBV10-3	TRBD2	TGTGCCATTGCGGCGGGAGCAGGGAATGAGCAGTTCTTC	CAIAAGAGNEQFF
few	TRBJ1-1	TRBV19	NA	TGTGCCAGTAGGAGTGACAGGAGGAACACTGAAGCTTTCTTT	CASRSDRRNTEAFF
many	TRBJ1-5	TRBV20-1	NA	TGCAGTGCTAGCCTTGGCTCCTATAGCAATCAGCCCCAGCATTTT	CSASLGSYSNQPQHF
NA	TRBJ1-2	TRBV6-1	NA	TGTGCCAGCAGTCTGTCCCCTTATTCAGCTAACTATGGCTACACCTTC	CASSLSPYSANYGYTF
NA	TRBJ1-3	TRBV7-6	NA	TGTGCCAGCAGCTTAGGCGGCAGGGGAGGCAGAAACACCATATATTTT	CASSLGGRGGRNTIYF
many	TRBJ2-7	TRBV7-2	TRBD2	TGTGCCAGCAGAGCGGGAGGGCCTGGAGAGCAGTACTTC	CASRAGGPGEQYF
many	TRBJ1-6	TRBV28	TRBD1	TGTGCCAGCAGCCTCAGACAGGGGGGAAATTCACCCCTCCACTTT	CASSLRQGGNSPLHF
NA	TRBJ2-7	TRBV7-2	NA	TGTGCCAGCAGCTTAAAGCTCGAGCAGTACTTC	CASSLKLEQYF
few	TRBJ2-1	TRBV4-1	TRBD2	TGCGCCAGCAGCCAAGAGCGGGGGGCTGTAGAAAATGAGCAGTTCTTC	CASSQERGAVENEQFF
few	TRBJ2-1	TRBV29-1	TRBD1	TGCAGCGGTCTCGGGACAGGTACCTACAATAAGCAGTTCTTC	CSGLGTGTYNKQFF
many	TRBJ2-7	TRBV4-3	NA	TGCGCCAGCAGCCAAGCGGTCAGCTCCTACGAGCAGTACTTC	CASSQAVSSYEQYF
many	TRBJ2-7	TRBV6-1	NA	TGTGCCAGCAGTGGTACCGGGACGGCAGCCTACGAGCAGTACTTC	CASSGTGTAAYEQYF
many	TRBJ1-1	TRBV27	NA	TGTGCCAGCAGGGAGGCTAACACTGAAGCTTTCTTT	CASREANTEAFF
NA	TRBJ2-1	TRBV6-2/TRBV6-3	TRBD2	TGTGCCAGCAGTTCCGGACTAGCGGGAGCGGGTAATGAGCAGTTCTTC	CASSSGLAGAGNEQFF
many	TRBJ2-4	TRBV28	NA	TGTGCCAGCAGTGGTCTACGGGTACTTGGGGACATTCAGTACTTC	CASSGLRVLGDIQYF
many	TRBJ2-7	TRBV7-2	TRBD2	TGTGCCAGCAGCTTAGGGGGACTAGGTGCCGAGCAGTACTTC	CASSLGGLGAEQYF
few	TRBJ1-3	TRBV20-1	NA	TGCAGTGCGACCCAATGGGGTTCTGGAAACACCATATATTTT	CSATQWGSGNTIYF
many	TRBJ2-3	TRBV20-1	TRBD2	TGCAGTGCTATGGGACTAGCGGAATCCGCTTTCACAGATACGCAGTATTTT	CSAMGLAESAFTDTQYF
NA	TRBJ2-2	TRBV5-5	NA	TGTGCCAGCAGCTTGTCAGGGGCTATCACCGGGGAGCTGTTTTTT	CASSLSGAITGELFF
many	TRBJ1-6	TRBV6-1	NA	TGTGCCAGCAGGAAAACAGGGCTCGACCAATCACCCCTCCACTTT	CASRKTGLDQSPLHF
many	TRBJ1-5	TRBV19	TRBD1	TGTGCCAGTAGTATAGCGGGTAGGGGGCTTATTCAGCCCCAGCATTTT	CASSIAGRGLIQPQHF
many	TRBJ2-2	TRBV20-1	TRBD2	TGCAGTGCTAGCCAAACGGGAGGCCACACCGGGGAGCTGTTTTTT	CSASQTGGHTGELFF
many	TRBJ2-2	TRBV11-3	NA	TGTGCCAGCAGCTTAGTGACAGCGAACACCGGGGAGCTGTTTTTT	CASSLVTANTGELFF
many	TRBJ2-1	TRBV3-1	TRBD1	TGTGCCAGCAGCCTTGGGACAGGGGCCTACAATGAGCAGTTCTTC	CASSLGTGAYNEQFF
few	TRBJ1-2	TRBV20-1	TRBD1	TGCAGTGCAGAGGGACAGAGCAACTATGGCTACGCCTTC	CSAEGQSNYGYAF
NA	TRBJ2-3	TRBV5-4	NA	TGTGCCAGCAGCTTGACTGATACAGATACGCAGTATTTT	CASSLTDTDTQYF
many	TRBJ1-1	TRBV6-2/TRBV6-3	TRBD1	TGTGCCAGCAGATCTGACAGGGGGCGGGGGAGGAACACTGAAGCTTTCTTT	CASRSDRGRGRNTEAFF
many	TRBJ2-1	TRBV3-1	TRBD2	TGTGCCAGCAGCCAAGATCTTGGCGGGAGCAATGAGCAGTTCTTC	CASSQDLGGSNEQFF
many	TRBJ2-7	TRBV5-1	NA	TGCGCCAGCACCAAGACAGGCCTCGGGGAGCAGTACTTC	CASTKTGLGEQYF
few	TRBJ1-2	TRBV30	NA	TGTGCCTGGGATCGAGGTGTTCCACCCTATGGCTACACCTTC	CAWDRGVPPYGYTF
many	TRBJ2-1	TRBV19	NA	TGTGCCAGTAGTATTCAGGGGGGCGCCTACAATGAGCAGTTCTTC	CASSIQGGAYNEQFF
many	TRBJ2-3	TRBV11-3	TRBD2	TGTGCCAGCAGCTTCGCTCAGCGGGAGGGAGCAGATACGCAGTATTTT	CASSFAQREGADTQYF